Following are 17 T cell receptor beta chains from one sample sequenced in a study of T cells in Graves' hyperthyroidism and ophthalmopathy. Using RNA transcripts as the source, TCR beta CDR3 regions were amplified. Initially, a first-round RT-PCR of the TCR CDR3 employed the HTBI primer set. TCRdb independently ran MiXCR on the multiplex PCR reads; one entry per CDR3 protein. The sample contains approximately 630,000 distinct CDR3 sequences, 15% to 20% of which appear only once. Sample: blood. These receptors were obtained from a woman younger than 45 with Graves' hyperthyroidism.

This clonotype came up many times. V is TRBV11-2 and J is TRBJ2-7; maybe TRBD1 (5 bases). Germline loops: CDR1 SGHAT, CDR2 FQNNGV. Trimming shortened V by 7 bases and J by 4 bases, and 23 bases separated the two germline ends. This CDR3 contains 16 residues. The CDR3 loop reads CASTLRPPQAPYEQYF. The DNA of the CDR3 is TGTGCCAGCACCCTCAGGCCTCCACAGGCCCCTTACGAGCAGTACTTC.

In this sample, this clonotype turned up a few times. V and J are TRBV30 and TRBJ2-1; a weak D match, TRBD2 (6 bases). The V gene's germline CDR1 is GTSNPN and CDR2 SVGIG (reference sequence). V was clipped by 4 bases and J by 5 bases, with 15 bases between them. The CDR3 is 14 amino acids. The CDR3 bases are TGTGCCTGGACCAGGCTAGCGTATAACAATGAGCAGTTCTTC. Protein: CAWTRLAYNNEQFF.

The chain employs TRBV20-1 and TRBJ2-1; 11 bases fit TRBD2. The J segment lost 8 bases and the V segment lost 4 bases, leaving 4 bases of the junction unmatched. CDR3 length equals 13 residues. The V gene's germline CDR1 is DFQATT and CDR2 SNEGSKA (reference sequence). CDR3 nucleotide sequence: TGCAGTGCTACTAGCGGGAGGAGAGATGAGCAGTTCTTC. It yields the protein CSATSGRRDEQFF.

The J gene is TRBJ2-7, the V gene TRBV7-9; D uncertain. Germline V gene data show CDR1 as SEHNR and CDR2 as FQNEAQ (reference sequence). Trimming pared 3 bases from V and 3 bases from J, leaving 6 bases between. The CDR3 extends over 12 amino acids. CDR3 nucleotides: TGTGCCAGCAGCTTTACCCACTACGAGCAGTACTTC. Its protein product is CASSFTHYEQYF.

This clonotype was counted ten times or more. The genes are TRBV3-1 and TRBJ2-7; no clear D gene. The CDR3 contains 11 residues. Germline V gene sequence: CDR1 LGHDT, CDR2 YNNKEL (reference sequence). Trimming pared 2 bases from V and 4 bases from J, leaving 3 bases between. The CDR3 spells CASSQIYEQYF. The CDR3 DNA sequence: TGTGCCAGCAGCCAAATTTACGAGCAGTACTTC.

The gene calls are TRBV5-1 and TRBJ1-4; the match to TRBD1 covers 8 bases. With 4 bases clipped from V and 0 bases from J, the junction kept 8 bases outside the gene matches. The CDR3 runs to 17 residues. Germline V gene sequence: CDR1 SGHRS, CDR2 YFSETQ. CDR3: CASSPGQGLATNEKLFF. Written as DNA, the CDR3 is TGCGCCAGCAGCCCTGGACAGGGCCTCGCAACTAATGAAAAACTGTTTTTT.

The chain couples TRBV28 to TRBJ2-7, with 8 positions matching TRBD2. V lost 3 bases to trimming and J lost 6 bases; unmatched junction nucleotides: 4. Germline CDR1 MDHEN, CDR2 SYDVKM. CDR3 size: 13 residues. In nucleotides, the CDR3 is TGTGCCAGCAGTTTTAGCGGGGTCTCCGAGCAGTACTTC. As protein: CASSFSGVSEQYF.

The rearrangement joins TRBV6-1 to TRBJ2-2, with D perhaps TRBD1 or TRBD2 (5 bases each). CDR3 length equals 14 residues. The V end lost 5 bases, the J end lost 6 bases, and 13 bases lay between the germline ends. Germline V gives CDR1 MNHNS, CDR2 SASEGT. CDR3 amino acids: CASSYGGAAGELFF. CDR3 coding DNA: TGTGCCAGCAGTTATGGGGGAGCGGCCGGGGAGCTGTTTTTT.

In this sample, this clonotype turned up many times. The DNA for the CDR3 is TGTGCCAGCATGGGGAGAGCGGGAGGGAACACCGGGGAGCTGTTTTTT. It specifies CASMGRAGGNTGELFF. This chain uses TRBV2 with TRBJ2-2, with 9 bases fitting TRBD2. V shed 7 bases, J shed 1 base, and the junction held 7 bases outside the gene matches. CDR3 length equals 16 residues. Germline V lookup: CDR1 SNHLY, CDR2 FYNNEI. Together with reference TRBV2 and TRBJ2-2, the CDR3 gives the full variable domain: EPEVTQTPSHQVTQMGQEVILRCVPISNHLYFYWYRQILGQKVEFLVSFYNNEISEKSEIFDDQFSVERPDGSNFTLKIRSTKLEDSAMYFCASMGRAGGNTGELFFGEGSRLTVL.

This clonotype was observed at least ten times. This chain joins TRBV11-2 and TRBJ2-1, with unresolved D. Trimming shortened V by 4 bases and J by 0 bases, and 10 bases separated the two germline ends. The CDR3 has 15 amino acids. CDR1 and CDR2 from the germline V gene are SGHAT and FQNNGV. Here the CDR3 reads CASSSLSPSYNEQFF. CDR3 nucleotides: TGTGCCAGCAGCTCCTTGTCCCCCTCCTACAATGAGCAGTTCTTC.

This clonotype was detected a few times. V usage is TRBV14 and J usage is TRBJ1-1; D may be TRBD1 (6 bases). The CDR3 consists of 17 residues. CDR1 and CDR2 from the germline V gene are SGHDN and FVKESK. The V and J ends lost 0 bases and 4 bases respectively, with 18 bases between them. DNA of the CDR3: TGTGCCAGCAGCCAAGAGAGGTCGAGGACAGTAACCACTGAAGCTTTCTTT. It specifies CASSQERSRTVTTEAFF. Full variable domain (remainder filled in from reference TRBV14 and TRBJ1-1): EAGVTQFPSHSVIEKGQTVTLRCDPISGHDNLYWYRRVMGKEIKFLLHFVKESKQDESGMPNNRFLAERTGGTYSTLKVQPAELEDSGVYFCASSQERSRTVTTEAFFGQGTRLTVV.

For the CDR3, the DNA is TGTGCCAGCAGTTTCGTTCGAGCGGATACGCAGTATTTT. This gives the protein CASSFVRADTQYF. The chain joins TRBV12-3 or TRBV12-4 to TRBJ2-3; unclear D gene. The CDR3 contains 13 residues. The germline V and J ends were trimmed by 3 bases and 6 bases, with 10 bases remaining between them.

The chain is built from TRBV20-1 and TRBJ1-2; possibly TRBD1 for D (5 bases). Trimming left V 7 bases short and J 3 bases short, with 15 bases between. This CDR3 has 13 residues. Germline V CDR1 and CDR2: DFQATT, SNEGSKA (reference sequence). In nucleotides, the CDR3 is TGCAGTGTGTTCGGGCGGGGGGACTATGGCTACACCTTC. It specifies CSVFGRGDYGYTF.

The rearrangement links TRBV3-1 to TRBJ2-4; 7 positions agree with TRBD1. This CDR3 contains 13 residues. J lost 6 bases, V lost 6 bases, and 5 bases had no gene match. Germline-derived CDR1 and CDR2 are LGHDT and YNNKEL (reference sequence). The chain's CDR3 is CASRTGSGNIQYF. The CDR3 nucleotides are TGTGCCAGCAGGACAGGGAGTGGAAACATTCAGTACTTC. The whole variable domain, filled in from reference TRBV3-1 and TRBJ2-4, reads DTAVSQTPKYLVTQMGNDKSIKCEQNLGHDTMYWYKQDSKKFLKIMFSYNNKELIINETVPNRFSPKSPDKAHLNLHINSLELGDSAVYFCASRTGSGNIQYFGAGTRLSVL.

J is TRBJ1-2 and V is TRBV27; TRBD1 might be the D (5 bases). Germline CDR1 and CDR2: MNHEY and SMNVEV (reference sequence). Trimming removed 7 bases from V and 4 bases from J, with 19 bases in between. CDR3 length: 15 residues. The CDR3 spells CASTTRRGNPYGYTF. DNA for the CDR3: TGTGCCAGCACAACTCGGCGGGGGAATCCCTATGGCTACACCTTC.

The chain has TRBV19 and TRBJ2-5, with 8 bases aligning to TRBD1. The CDR3 is 12 amino acids. Trimming cost V 9 bases and J 3 bases; bases outside gene matches: 3. CDR1 and CDR2 (germline): LNHDA, SQIVND (reference sequence). The chain's CDR3 is CARQGGEETQYF. Here the CDR3 DNA reads TGTGCCAGACAGGGGGGAGAAGAGACCCAGTACTTC.

This clonotype was seen repeatedly, ten times or more. One end of the junction fails to match germline, which may point to a read error. The J gene is TRBJ2-5, the V gene TRBV7-3; TRBD2 aligns across 14 bases. CDR1 and CDR2 (germline): SGHTA, FQGTGA. The CDR3 consists of 17 residues. This CDR3 reads CASSSNPPGLAGETQYF. Written as DNA, the CDR3 is TGTGCCAGCAGCTCAAACCCTCCGGGACTAGCGGGAGAGACGCAGTACTTC.